Listed below are T cell receptor beta chains from one sample, sequenced in a study of breast tumors, draining lymph nodes, adjacent tissues. Via MiXCR, TCRdb re-called the multiplex PCR reads, giving one row per CDR3 protein. The repertoire consists of approximately 12,000 distinct CDR3 sequences, with roughly half occurring once and the leading ten covering around 40%. The specimen sequenced was tumor-adjacent breast tissue. The source is a female donor with breast cancer. Some clones in this sample may be carry-over from other donors' samples. Each CDR3 is given with its conserved first and last residue. D genes are given only for firm matches. Clone size is shown for a subset of rows, as once, few, many or a class of expanded clone.

abundance | j_gene | v_gene | d_gene | CDR3aa | CDR3nt
. | TRBJ2-7 | TRBV29-1 | . | CSVELAYEQYF | TGCAGCGTTGAGTTGGCTTACGAGCAGTACTTC
few | TRBJ2-7 | TRBV9 | . | CASSVETGETYEPYF | TGTGCCAGCAGCGTAGAGACAGGAGAGACCTACGAGCCGTACTTC
medium-sized | TRBJ1-2 | TRBV2 | TRBD1 | CASSEGQGPYGYTF | TGTGCCAGCAGTGAGGGACAGGGCCCTTATGGCTACACCTTC
many | TRBJ2-7 | TRBV10-3 | . | CATNRDSYEQYF | TGTGCCACAAACCGGGACTCCTACGAGCAGTACTTC
. | TRBJ1-4 | TRBV3-1 | . | CASRPEGGTNEKLFF | TGTGCCAGCAGGCCGGAGGGCGGGACTAATGAAAAACTGTTTTTT
many | TRBJ2-1 | TRBV9 | TRBD2 | CASSGGTSGGSSYNEQFF | TGTGCCAGCAGCGGAGGGACTAGCGGGGGAAGCTCCTACAATGAGCAGTTCTTC
medium-sized | TRBJ1-2 | TRBV7-9 | . | CASSLIEPRDYTF | TGTGCCAGCAGCTTAATAGAGCCCCGTGACTACACCTTC
. | TRBJ2-1 | TRBV9 | TRBD1 | CASSVNSVLSSTGVNEQFF | TGTGCCAGCAGCGTTAATAGCGTCCTGAGCTCCACAGGGGTAAATGAGCAGTTCTTC
few | TRBJ2-3 | TRBV7-3 | TRBD2 | CASSLEGLAGVRTDTQYF | TGTGCCAGCAGCCTTGAAGGACTAGCGGGAGTGAGGACAGATACGCAGTATTTT
few | TRBJ2-7 | TRBV20-1 | TRBD2 | CSAPLSGRFTYEQYF | TGCAGTGCTCCACTAAGCGGGAGGTTCACCTACGAGCAGTACTTC
. | TRBJ2-2 | TRBV5-4 | . | CASSYLQANTGELFF | TGTGCCAGCAGTTACTTACAGGCGAACACCGGGGAGCTGTTTTTT
. | TRBJ2-2 | TRBV7-8 | TRBD2 | CASSPRYGLAGSTGELFF | TGTGCCAGCAGCCCGAGGTACGGACTAGCGGGGTCCACCGGGGAGCTGTTTTTT
once | TRBJ1-5 | TRBV7-2 | TRBD1 | CASSLGTVNQPKHF | TGCGCCAGCAGCTTAGGGACAGTTAATCAGCCCAAGCATTTT
. | TRBJ1-3 | TRBV12-3/TRBV12-4 | . | CASSLLAGSGNTIYF | TGTGCCAGCAGTTTATTGGCCGGCTCTGGAAACACCATATATTTT
many | TRBJ2-7 | TRBV3-2 | . | CASSQHWDFLSYEQYF | TGTGCCAGCAGCCAACATTGGGACTTCCTCTCCTACGAGCAGTACTTC
many | TRBJ1-5 | TRBV28 | . | CASSITQGSNQPQHF | TGTGCCAGCAGTATCACTCAGGGCAGCAATCAGCCCCAGCATTTT
. | TRBJ2-1 | TRBV13 | TRBD2 | CASSPRTSGSYNGQFF | TGTGCCAGCAGCCCCCGGACTAGCGGGAGTTACAATGGGCAGTTCTTC
once | TRBJ1-1 | TRBV6-6 | TRBD1 | CASSSGTGRNEAFF | TGTGCCAGCAGTTCCGGGACAGGGCGGAATGAAGCTTTCTTT
. | TRBJ2-7 | TRBV11-2 | . | CASSFADNEIVHYEQYF | TGTGCCAGCAGCTTCGCGGACAACGAAATAGTGCACTACGAGCAGTACTTC
medium-sized | TRBJ2-5 | TRBV4-1 | . | CASSYLRSGWETQYF | TGCGCCAGCAGCTATCTCCGGTCTGGATGGGAGACCCAGTACTTC
many | TRBJ2-7 | TRBV2 | . | CASGWGTGAYEQYF | TGTGCCAGCGGGTGGGGGACGGGCGCCTACGAGCAGTACTTC
. | TRBJ1-2 | TRBV20-1 | . | CSASGGPGYTF | TGCAGTGCTTCGGGGGGGCCGGGCTACACCTTC
. | TRBJ1-5 | TRBV2 | . | CASRATGLGNQPQHF | TGTGCCAGCAGGGCTACAGGTCTGGGCAATCAGCCCCAGCATTTT
. | TRBJ1-2 | TRBV29-1 | . | CSVEATNYGYTF | TGCAGCGTTGAGGCGACTAACTATGGCTACACCTTC
. | TRBJ2-2 | TRBV7-2 | . | CASSLLVGGTDTRELFF | TGTGCCAGCAGCTTACTTGTCGGGGGCACGGACACCCGGGAGCTGTTTTTT
. | TRBJ1-5 | TRBV5-1 | . | CASSLSSGPETQHF | TGCGCCAGCAGCTTGAGTTCGGGCCCAGAGACCCAGCATTTT
. | TRBJ2-1 | TRBV9 | TRBD2 | CASSVGLAGGEQFF | TGTGCCAGCAGCGTAGGACTAGCGGGAGGGGAGCAGTTCTTC
. | TRBJ1-5 | TRBV20-1 | TRBD1 | CSARRGQGINQPQHF | TGCAGTGCTAGGAGGGGACAGGGAATCAATCAGCCCCAGCATTTT
. | TRBJ1-2 | TRBV4-3 | . | CASRPDSIGGYTF | TGCGCCAGCAGACCTGACAGCATCGGTGGCTACACCTTC
few | TRBJ2-4 | TRBV6-1 | . | CASSRGSRGGGKNIQYF | TGTGCCAGCAGTCGTGGATCCAGGGGCGGAGGGAAAAACATTCAGTACTTC
many | TRBJ2-7 | TRBV29-1 | . | CSVAPGSLEQYF | TGCAGCGTTGCGCCAGGGTCTTTGGAGCAGTACTTC
. | TRBJ2-5 | TRBV7-9 | TRBD2 | CASSPGRLAGTQETQYF | TGTGCCAGCAGTCCAGGCCGACTAGCGGGAACTCAAGAGACCCAGTACTTC
. | TRBJ2-3 | TRBV7-8 | TRBD2 | CASIRAGEGDTQYF | TGTGCCAGCATCCGAGCGGGAGAGGGAGATACGCAGTATTTT
once | TRBJ2-3 | TRBV15 | . | CATSRDSGVTSTDTQYF | TGTGCCACCAGCAGAGATTCCGGGGTCACTAGCACAGATACGCAGTATTTT
many | TRBJ1-2 | TRBV18 | TRBD1 | CASSPVPQGQFINYGYTF | TGTGCCAGCTCACCGGTACCCCAGGGACAGTTTATAAACTATGGCTACACCTTC
medium-sized | TRBJ2-1 | TRBV5-1 | TRBD1 | CASSLGHRDSGINEQFF | TGCGCCAGCAGCTTGGGACACCGGGACAGTGGTATCAATGAGCAGTTCTTC
few | TRBJ2-3 | TRBV6-4 | TRBD2 | CASSQLAGGDTQYF | TGTGCCAGCAGTCAACTAGCGGGGGGAGATACGCAGTATTTT
few | TRBJ2-4 | TRBV15 | TRBD1 | CATSRVGTVKNIQYF | TGTGCCACCAGCAGAGTTGGGACAGTTAAAAACATTCAGTACTTC
. | TRBJ2-2 | TRBV5-1 | . | CASSDGTGELFF | TGCGCCAGCAGCGACGGGACAGGGGAGCTGTTTTTT
. | TRBJ2-6 | TRBV19 | . | CASSMGRGLGANVLTF | TGTGCCAGTAGTATGGGCAGGGGTCTTGGGGCCAACGTCCTGACTTTC
. | TRBJ1-6 | TRBV15 | TRBD1 | CATSRSGDRGNSPLHF | TGTGCCACCAGCAGATCCGGGGACAGGGGCAATTCACCCCTCCACTTT
. | TRBJ2-3 | TRBV4-2 | . | CASSQEAYNTDTQYF | TGTGCCAGCAGCCAAGAAGCTTATAACACAGATACGCAGTATTTT
few | TRBJ2-7 | TRBV6-5 | TRBD1 | CASSQGQRTYEQYF | TGTGCCAGCAGTCAGGGACAGCGCACCTACGAGCAGTACTTC
once | TRBJ2-5 | TRBV2 | . | CASSDGLTGLETQYF | TGTGCCAGCAGTGACGGTCTTACAGGGTTAGAGACCCAGTACTTC
many | TRBJ2-5 | TRBV5-1 | . | CASSFTTDKTQYF | TGCGCCAGCAGCTTTACAACTGACAAGACCCAGTACTTC
many | TRBJ2-7 | TRBV6-5 | TRBD2 | CASSHLAGEREQYF | TGTGCCAGCAGTCACCTGGCGGGAGAGCGCGAGCAGTACTTC